This is a list of T cell receptor beta chains from one sample in a study of human T cells and chemical hapten exposure. In TCRdb, the RACE reads were re-called with MiXCR into one record per CDR3 protein. The data hold around 56,000 distinct CDR3 sequences, with roughly 10% observed a single time. The specimen was whole blood, collected in connection with sensitization to the hapten diphenylcyclopropenone (DPC). The receptors come from a middle-aged man with alopecia areata. Some clones in this sample may be carry-over from other donors' samples. The CDR3 runs from the conserved cysteine through the conserved F or W. The D gene is left open where the match is weak. Rows give clone size only sometimes, using once, few, many, or a class for an expanded clone.

j_call cdr3_length d_call v_call clone_size cdr3_aa cdr3_nt
TRBJ2-1 16 TRBD2 TRBV5-1 few CASSLRGLAPYNEQFF TGCGCCAGCAGCTTAAGAGGACTAGCGCCCTACAATGAGCAGTTCTTC
TRBJ1-1 15 TRBD1 TRBV14 many CASSREGALRTEAFF TGTGCCAGCAGCAGGGAGGGGGCGCTTAGAACTGAAGCTTTCTTT
TRBJ2-2 18 TRBD2 TRBV3-1 few CASSRILTSGRTGGELFF TGTGCCAGCAGCCGTATTTTGACTAGCGGGAGAACAGGCGGGGAGCTGTTTTTT
TRBJ1-5 14 . TRBV3-2 many CASSQDTAGQPQHF TGTGCCAGCAGCCAAGATACGGCGGGACAGCCCCAGCATTTT
TRBJ1-5 14 . TRBV12-3/TRBV12-4 . CASSYPGSNQPQHF TGTGCCAGCAGTTATCCGGGATCAAATCAGCCCCAGCATTTT
TRBJ1-5 17 TRBD1 TRBV18 . CASSPRGLARGNQPQHF TGTGCCAGCTCACCTAGGGGGCTGGCTAGGGGCAATCAGCCCCAGCATTTT
TRBJ2-5 15 . TRBV7-2 . CASSLDQLARETQYF TGTGCCAGCAGCTTAGACCAACTAGCACGGGAGACCCAGTACTTC
TRBJ2-3 15 . TRBV7-8 . CASSLALSGADTQYF TGTGCCAGCAGCTTAGCGCTATCAGGGGCAGATACGCAGTATTTT
TRBJ2-5 13 . TRBV2 . CASSAALRETQYF TGTGCCAGCAGTGCGGCCCTCCGAGAGACCCAGTACTTC
TRBJ2-1 11 . TRBV29-1 few CSVGYGNEQFF TGCAGCGTCGGCTACGGGAATGAGCAGTTCTTC
TRBJ2-5 14 . TRBV10-2 . CASSDEYKEETQYF TGCGCCAGCAGTGATGAGTATAAAGAAGAGACCCAGTACTTC
TRBJ2-3 13 . TRBV6-4 many CASSGEPTDTQYF TGTGCCAGCAGTGGGGAACCTACAGATACGCAGTATTTT
TRBJ2-2 16 TRBD1 TRBV27 . CASSLYGQGGTGELFF TGTGCCAGCAGTTTATATGGACAGGGCGGCACCGGGGAGCTGTTTTTT
TRBJ2-3 16 TRBD2 TRBV4-1 . CASSRDGSGSTDTQYF TGCGCCAGCAGCCGAGACGGTAGCGGGAGCACAGATACGCAGTATTTT
TRBJ2-1 14 . TRBV15 few CATSSVRGYNEQFF TGTGCCACGTCGTCGGTCAGAGGGTACAATGAGCAGTTCTTC
TRBJ2-2 15 . TRBV9 . CASSVVQGNTGELFF TGTGCCAGCAGCGTAGTACAGGGTAACACCGGGGAGCTGTTTTTT
TRBJ2-7 15 TRBD2 TRBV15 many CATSSRGAGVREQYF TGTGCCACCAGCAGTAGAGGAGCGGGAGTACGCGAGCAGTACTTC
TRBJ2-2 16 . TRBV28 many CASSTQHGGNTGELFF TGTGCCAGCAGCACCCAACATGGGGGTAACACCGGGGAGCTGTTTTTT
TRBJ2-3 18 TRBD2 TRBV6-1 . CASTGEGGRVSSTDTQYF TGTGCCAGCACGGGAGAGGGAGGGCGGGTGTCTAGCACAGATACGCAGTATTTT
TRBJ1-4 12 . TRBV12-3/TRBV12-4 many CASSLDGGKLFF TGTGCCAGCAGTTTGGATGGGGGAAAACTGTTTTTT
TRBJ1-6 13 . TRBV28 . CASRREENSPLHF TGTGCCAGCAGGAGAGAAGAGAATTCACCCCTCCACTTT
TRBJ2-7 12 . TRBV2 . CASSESSYEQYF TGTGCCAGCAGTGAATCCAGCTACGAGCAGTACTTC
TRBJ2-7 15 TRBD2 TRBV4-3 . CASSQGTSGLNEQYF TGCGCCAGCAGCCAAGGGACTAGCGGGCTAAACGAGCAGTACTTC
TRBJ2-7 13 . TRBV12-3/TRBV12-4 . CASREGIRYEQYF TGTGCCAGCCGTGAGGGGATCCGTTACGAGCAGTACTTC
TRBJ2-1 16 TRBD2 TRBV6-2/TRBV6-3 . CASSYTVVAGDNEQFF TGTGCCAGCAGTTACACTGTGGTAGCGGGAGACAATGAGCAGTTCTTC
TRBJ2-4 17 TRBD1 TRBV15 many CATSRDTQGALRNIQYF TGTGCCACCAGCAGAGATACGCAGGGGGCGCTGAGAAACATTCAGTACTTC
TRBJ1-5 15 . TRBV10-2 few CASSDHRTSNQPQHF TGCGCCAGCAGTGATCACAGAACTAGCAATCAGCCCCAGCATTTT
TRBJ1-2 12 . TRBV5-6 many CATGPWSYGYTF TGTGCCACCGGGCCTTGGAGCTATGGCTACACCTTC
TRBJ1-5 14 TRBD1 TRBV27 few CASAPGQGHQPQHF TGTGCCAGCGCACCGGGACAGGGGCATCAGCCCCAGCATTTT
TRBJ2-1 15 TRBD1 TRBV12-3/TRBV12-4 . CASRIGQGAYNEQFF TGTGCCAGCAGGATCGGGCAGGGGGCCTACAATGAGCAGTTCTTC
TRBJ2-7 13 . TRBV20-1 . CSAGTLTSYEQYF TGCAGTGCGGGGACACTGACCTCCTACGAGCAGTACTTC
TRBJ1-5 14 TRBD1 TRBV28 many CASSPDRVGQPQHF TGTGCCAGCAGCCCCGACAGGGTCGGTCAGCCCCAGCATTTT
TRBJ2-1 16 TRBD2 TRBV28 . CASSLLGRESYNEQFF TGTGCCAGCAGTTTACTTGGGCGGGAGTCCTACAATGAGCAGTTCTTC
TRBJ2-5 14 TRBD1 TRBV20-1 many CSARGTVQQETQYF TGCAGTGCTAGGGGGACAGTACAACAAGAGACCCAGTACTTC
TRBJ2-3 14 . TRBV12-3/TRBV12-4 few CASGRRASTDTQYF TGTGCCAGCGGACGGAGAGCTAGCACAGATACGCAGTATTTT
TRBJ2-2 16 . TRBV4-1 many CASSQDAAVNTGELFF TGCGCCAGCAGCCAAGACGCGGCAGTTAACACCGGGGAGCTGTTTTTT
TRBJ1-5 15 . TRBV28 . CASRMTGVSNQPQHF TGTGCCAGCAGGATGACAGGAGTAAGCAATCAGCCCCAGCATTTT
TRBJ2-1 13 . TRBV20-1 . CSASSGDWNEQFF TGCAGTGCTAGCTCAGGGGATTGGAATGAGCAGTTCTTC
TRBJ2-1 14 TRBD2 TRBV24-1 many CATSVGTNYNEQFF TGTGCCACCAGTGTAGGGACTAATTACAATGAGCAGTTCTTC
TRBJ1-2 14 . TRBV7-9 many CASTPEGRRYGYTF TGTGCCAGCACCCCAGAGGGCAGACGGTATGGCTACACCTTC
TRBJ1-6 13 TRBD1 TRBV28 many CASSVPGQGGLHF TGTGCCAGCAGTGTCCCGGGACAGGGAGGACTCCACTTT
TRBJ2-7 13 . TRBV5-1 many CASSFGGTDEQYF TGCGCCAGCAGCTTTGGGGGGACGGACGAGCAGTACTTC
TRBJ2-3 15 . TRBV5-1 few CASSRNLASTDTQYF TGCGCCAGCAGCCGGAACCTGGCTAGCACAGATACGCAGTATTTT
TRBJ2-1 13 TRBD2 TRBV4-1 . CASSQDAISGTIF TGCGCCAGCAGCCAAGATGCCATTAGCGGGACCATCTTC
TRBJ2-3 16 TRBD2 TRBV7-2 few CASSFNIAGGTDTQYF TGTGCCAGCAGCTTTAACATAGCGGGAGGGACAGATACGCAGTATTTT
TRBJ1-5 12 . TRBV28 . CASSLGDNPQHF TGTGCCAGCAGTTTAGGGGACAACCCCCAGCATTTT
TRBJ2-7 13 . TRBV25-1 many CASSGTSGYEQYF TGTGCCAGCAGCGGAACCTCAGGGTACGAGCAGTACTTC
TRBJ2-7 14 . TRBV12-3/TRBV12-4 few CASRRRLGRDEQYF TGTGCCAGCAGACGTAGACTTGGCCGGGACGAGCAGTACTTC
TRBJ1-2 13 . TRBV5-4 . CASSLDREYGYTF TGTGCCAGCAGCTTGGACAGGGAATATGGCTACACCTTC
TRBJ2-2 13 . TRBV6-6 . CASSYSNPGELFF TGTGCCAGCAGTTACTCTAACCCCGGGGAGCTGTTTTTT
TRBJ2-5 16 . TRBV3-1 . CASSQRTGTLQETQYF TGTGCCAGCAGCCAACGTACCGGGACTTTACAAGAGACCCAGTACTTC
TRBJ1-2 14 . TRBV10-3 . CAISAGRESYGYTF TGTGCCATCAGTGCTGGCAGGGAAAGCTATGGCTACACCTTC
TRBJ2-7 13 TRBD2 TRBV10-2 many CASKEGTIDEQYF TGCGCCAGCAAAGAAGGGACTATAGACGAGCAGTACTTC
TRBJ2-1 14 TRBD2 TRBV7-3 many CASGTSGSYNEQFF TGTGCCAGTGGGACTAGCGGGTCCTACAATGAGCAGTTCTTC
TRBJ2-6 16 . TRBV9 . CASSVRGGSGANVLTF TGTGCCAGCAGCGTACGTGGCGGGTCTGGGGCCAACGTCCTGACTTTC
TRBJ2-1 11 . TRBV20-1 . CSARRGNEQFF TGCAGTGCGCGAAGGGGCAATGAGCAGTTCTTC
TRBJ1-4 14 . TRBV3-1 few CASSQEVRNEKLFF TGTGCCAGCAGCCAAGAAGTTAGGAATGAAAAACTGTTTTTT
TRBJ1-1 13 . TRBV6-5 many CASSYRLGTEAFF TGTGCCAGCAGTTACCGCCTCGGAACTGAAGCTTTCTTT
TRBJ1-5 12 . TRBV12-3/TRBV12-4 few CASSPSINTQHF TGTGCCAGCAGCCCCTCCATAAATACGCAGCATTTT